This T cell receptor (beta chain) was retrieved from a study of cytomegalovirus exposure and HLA in healthy donors (dated by TCRdb to about 2017). About the study as a whole: In an earlier analysis of approximately 500 of the donors, 276 Gb of sequence data and approximately 120 million unique TCR beta sequences from 180 million or so T cells were reported. HLA typing included class I and class II loci at four-digit resolution. The genetic ancestry cluster associated with self-reported Caucasian donors included around four fifths of the 398 genotyped donors. The T cell repertoires of some 700 subjects were profiled by immunosequencing and related to cytomegalovirus serostatus. A later analysis re-examined previously published TCR beta repertoires from about 670 donors and added high-resolution HLA genotyping to investigate patterns of TCR occurrence. Roughly 300 gigabases of sequencing data and around 88 million unique TCR sequences made up an early release that covered approximately 620 HLA-typed donors. On average, roughly 240,000 unique TCR beta nucleotide sequences were sequenced per donor among 300 to 500 genotyped donors of the cohort, with 15% to 20% of those sequences being non-productive. Besides the first cohort of hundreds of subjects, a separate validation cohort made up of 120 different subjects was used. The aim of the study was to test whether cataloging public T cell receptors could identify signatures of past pathogen exposure. An earlier analysis of 587 of the donors used high-throughput TCR beta sequencing to judge whether each TCR beta V gene segment behaved as functional or pseudogenic. All discovery cohort repertoires had been generated on a single sequencing platform. To predict cytomegalovirus infection status, the study brought together high-throughput TCR immunosequencing, statistical association of individual TCRs with disease status, and machine learning. Because of strong linkage in the cohort, 5 or 6 DR-DQ haplotypes were treated as single units for association and clustering. The number of typed donors differed by locus: roughly 620-640 for A, B, C, DRB1 and DQB1; 522 for DQA1; about 600 for DPA1; and some 450 for DPB1. Donor age, sex, ethnicity and CMV serostatus were compiled alongside the repertoire data. A later genetic analysis used genome-wide SNP genotypes for 398 of the 666 donors, treating that subset as a discovery cohort. Rather than drawing on any new phenotypic data, the later analysis identified candidate immune exposures from TCR beta sequences and the way those sequences occurred across donors.

Receptor libraries were prepared by the immunoSEQ multiplex PCR assay. For the multiplex PCR, a mixture combining 60 forward primers for TCR Vbeta segments and 13 reverse primers for TCR Jbeta segments was used. Amplification of the CDR3 region of rearranged TCR beta genes was performed with a multiplex PCR assay on genomic DNA. The amplified TCR beta libraries were sequenced on the Illumina HiSeq System as 87-base-pair reads. For the original study's pipeline: Across the 500 to 850 repertoires, a later analysis counted 78 million or so unique TCR beta chains, 9 million to 14 million of which were shared by at least two donors. Raw reads were error-corrected and collapsed into unique sequences by a nearest-neighbor algorithm in which closely related sequences were merged to remove PCR and sequencing errors. To assign V, D and J gene segments, CDR3 sequences were aligned to IMGT reference sequences. For a sequence to be retained, a match of at least six nucleotides was required to both a V gene segment and a J gene segment. A rearrangement was called productive if the CDR3 had no stop codons and remained in frame with V and J, and every other rearrangement was called non-productive. CDR3 was defined according to IMGT convention as the region running from the second conserved V-encoded cysteine to the conserved J-encoded phenylalanine. The earlier analysis of about 500 of the donors excluded sequences that lacked an unambiguous match to a single V gene segment. An earlier analysis of approximately 590 of the donors called V segments functional above 56.7% productive rearrangements and segregating when the between-donor standard deviation exceeded 5%. A statistical classification framework was developed to diagnose cytomegalovirus status using the catalog of TCR beta chain sequences. In a later analysis, TCR nucleotide sequences were compared against IMGT/GENE-DB human TR gene sequences so that V and J genes could be assigned. A later analysis assigned CDR3 sequences and most-parsimonious VDJ recombination scenarios with the TCRdist pipeline. In a later analysis, each TCR beta chain was defined by its CDR3 amino acid sequence together with its V-gene family, and reads lacking a unique V-gene family were excluded. A later analysis removed 500 to 600 highly shared, low-generation-probability nucleotide sequences to deal with suspected cross-contamination and a sequencing artifact. In a later analysis, a clonal expansion index for each public chain was calculated from normalized within-repertoire ranks of inferred template counts. Generation probabilities in a later analysis came from a VDJ recombination model fitted to out-of-frame rearrangements, and those results were checked against IGoR. Hypergeometric tests were used in a later analysis to score TCR-TCR, TCR-HLA and TCR-CMV co-occurrence, with a repertoire-size bias correction applied to the TCR pairs. To estimate false discovery rates, a later analysis permuted the HLA or CMV assignments 20 times. In a later analysis, co-occurring TCRs were grouped using DBSCAN, with TCRdist sequence similarity added in when clustering inside HLA-allele-positive subsets. Co-occurrence clustering excluded repertoires with fewer than 30,000 or more than 120,000 public chains, plus five with anomalous nucleotide sharing. TCRdb holds this immuneACCESS table with in-frame rearrangements only. Some clones are missing; in checked studies, unresolved V genes explain under half, and the rest has no known cause. D and trimming come from the DNA, and the V and J calls and clone size come from that table. Here the sample has 170,000 or so clones; under 85% occur a single time. About 1.6% of the sample lies in the top ten.

From its cysteine to its phenylalanine, the CDR3 spans 12 amino acids. Only the CDR3 part of the read is kept: 36 bases, read in frame from the first base. The germline V gene (reference sequence) provides CDR1 SEHNR and CDR2 FQNEAQ. Overall study results and their limits: An earlier analysis of several hundred of the donors showed that most TCR beta V segments appeared in productive rearrangements either about 90% or about 30% of the time, which broadly matched IMGT annotations. Presence/absence analyses assumed roughly uniform sequencing depth across donors, an assumption that may not hold. A cluster of highly shared sequence variants was judged likely to represent a technical artifact of the sequencing pipeline. The authors suggested that the approach could potentially be extended to other disease states and immunological phenotypes. When HLA alleles, especially DR and DQ, strongly co-occurred, attributing TCR associations to individual alleles was difficult. Across donors, most TCR sequences were observed very rarely, whereas some public TCRs were present in many individuals. According to a later analysis, most CMV-associated TCR beta chains appeared to be HLA-restricted, and the HLA associations seemed to be driven largely by CMV exposure. Over 15 rarely observed V segments, including chromosome 9 orphons, were excluded from the earlier analysis of approximately 500 of the donors because counts were too low. The cohort was sequenced for TCR beta chains only, and without alpha or paired-chain data the features that could be detected were limited. According to a later analysis, TCR association rates differed among HLA loci, with DRB1 alleles showing the most associated TCRs and HLA-C alleles showing the fewest. In both the original and validation cohorts, the classifier was reported to diagnose cytomegalovirus status with high specificity and sensitivity. V-gene and J-gene trimming of TCR beta chains was associated with a missense DCLRE1C variant in a later genetic analysis, and the association was replicated in an independent cohort. Immune exposure information for the cohort was limited to CMV serostatus. Some IMGT-functional V segments, including TRBV6-2 and TRBV6-3, could not be told apart with the 87-base-pair reads, so those segments were excluded. A further reported finding was that TCR beta sequences accurately predicted the HLA-A and HLA-B alleles for most subjects in the first cohort. A later analysis found that HLA-associated TCR beta chains were more clonally expanded and had lower generation probabilities than equally common non-associated chains. Because HLA typing was missing for some donors at each locus, association tests included only the typed subset. At a false discovery rate of 0.05, a later analysis linked approximately 18,000 TCR beta sequences to specific HLA alleles. In vitro tests confirmed that a few of the cytomegalovirus-associated TCR beta chains recognize cytomegalovirus antigens. The study listed 150 to 200 TCR beta chains as associated with cytomegalovirus. In a later analysis, several top co-occurrence clusters were reported to appear linked to parvovirus B19, influenza, CMV and Epstein-Barr virus. According to a later genetic analysis, donors in an Asian-associated ancestry cluster had fewer N-insertions in productive TCRs than the approximately 700-donor mean. Correlated functional status among segregating V segments might be attributable to linkage disequilibrium, but an unknown experimental factor could not be ruled out.

In total, 630 or so healthy bone marrow donors made up the cohort. At the time of sampling, all cohort members were nominally healthy, though unrecorded immune exposures were likely present. The donor was CMV seronegative and was included in the group of several hundred seronegative cohort members. A peripheral blood sample was collected from each donor, and TCR beta sequencing was performed on peripheral blood mononuclear cells. The Qiagen DNeasy Blood Extraction Kit was used to extract genomic DNA from the blood cell samples. As to this clone: Its cognate antigen has yet to be identified. One end of the junction varies from germline; a read error may be responsible.

Sequenced material: PBMCs. The source of this sequence is a man aged 50-60 years in good health and CMV-seronegative. The sequence links TRBV7-9 to TRBJ1-1; perhaps TRBD1 is the D gene, with 5 bases matching. DNA sequence: TGTTCCAGCAGCTTAGAGGCAGGGTTGGCTTTCTTT. This encodes CSSSLEAGLAFF.